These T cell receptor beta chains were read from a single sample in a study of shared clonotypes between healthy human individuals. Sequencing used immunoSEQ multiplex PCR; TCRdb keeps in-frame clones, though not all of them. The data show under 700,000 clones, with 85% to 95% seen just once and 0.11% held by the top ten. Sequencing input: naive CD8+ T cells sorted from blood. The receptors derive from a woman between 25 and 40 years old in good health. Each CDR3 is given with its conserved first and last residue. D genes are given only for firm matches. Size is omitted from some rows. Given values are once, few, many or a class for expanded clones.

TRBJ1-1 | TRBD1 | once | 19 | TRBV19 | CASSTHPDRVDAVVTEAFF | TGTGCCAGTAGTACCCATCCGGACAGGGTAGATGCGGTAGTCACTGAAGCTTTCTTT
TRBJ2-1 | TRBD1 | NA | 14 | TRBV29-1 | CSVAGQGRDNEQFF | TGCAGCGTAGCGGGACAGGGAAGAGATAATGAGCAGTTCTTC
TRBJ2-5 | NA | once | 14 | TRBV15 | CATSRGWGAGSQYF | TGTGCCACCAGCAGGGGTTGGGGGGCCGGGTCCCAGTACTTC
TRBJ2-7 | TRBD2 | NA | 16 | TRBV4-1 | CASSQGGSGASYEQYF | TGCGCCAGCAGCCAGGGCGGGAGCGGTGCCTCCTACGAGCAGTACTTC
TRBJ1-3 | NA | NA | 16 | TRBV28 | CASSLIRGMSGNTIYF | TGTGCCAGCAGTTTAATTAGGGGGATGTCTGGAAACACCATATATTTT
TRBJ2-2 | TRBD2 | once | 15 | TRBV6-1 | CATGLAGWNTGELFF | TGTGCCACCGGACTAGCGGGATGGAACACCGGGGAGCTGTTTTTT
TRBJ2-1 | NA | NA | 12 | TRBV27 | CASSLPGNEQFF | TGTGCCAGCAGTTTACCTGGGAATGAGCAGTTCTTC
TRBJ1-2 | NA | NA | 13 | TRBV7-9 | CASSLERSYGYTF | TGTGCCAGCAGCTTAGAAAGGTCCTATGGCTACACCTTC
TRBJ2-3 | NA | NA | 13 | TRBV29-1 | CSVDIFPLGTQYF | TGCAGCGTTGACATTTTCCCTCTAGGGACGCAGTATTTT
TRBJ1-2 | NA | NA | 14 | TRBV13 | CASSSDRSNYGYTF | TGTGCCAGCAGCTCGGACCGAAGTAACTATGGCTACACCTTC
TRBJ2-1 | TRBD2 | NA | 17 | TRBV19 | CASSIATLAGGYNEQFF | TGTGCCAGTAGTATAGCTACCCTAGCGGGAGGATACAATGAGCAGTTCTTC
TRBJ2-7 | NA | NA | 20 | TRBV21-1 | CASSALKKVVLRGPFCEQYF | TGTGCCAGCAGCGCGCTAAAGAAGGTCGTCCTGCGAGGCCCGTTCTGCGAGCAGTACTTC
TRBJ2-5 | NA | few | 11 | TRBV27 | CASSFQETQYF | TGTGCCAGCAGTTTCCAAGAGACCCAGTACTTC
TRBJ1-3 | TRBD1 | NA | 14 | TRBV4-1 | CASGTGTGGNTIYF | TGCGCCAGCGGAACCGGGACAGGAGGAAACACCATATATTTT
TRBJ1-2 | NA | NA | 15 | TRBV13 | CASSLVAGANYGYTF | TGTGCCAGCAGCTTAGTCGCGGGAGCTAACTATGGCTACACCTTC
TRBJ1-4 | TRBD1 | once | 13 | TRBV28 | CASSDRGNEKLFF | TGTGCCAGCAGCGACAGGGGAAATGAAAAACTGTTTTTT
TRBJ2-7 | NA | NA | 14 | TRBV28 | CASKGVNKAYEQYF | TGTGCCAGCAAGGGGGTCAATAAGGCCTACGAGCAGTACTTC
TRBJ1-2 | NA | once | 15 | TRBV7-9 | CASSSIRETNYGYTF | TGTGCCAGCAGCTCTATTAGGGAAACTAACTATGGCTACACCTTC
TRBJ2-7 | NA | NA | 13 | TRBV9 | CASSQGVTYEQYF | TGTGCCAGCAGCCAAGGGGTCACCTACGAGCAGTACTTC
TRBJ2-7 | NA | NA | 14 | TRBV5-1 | CASSSYRGGYEQYF | TGCGCCAGCAGCTCATACAGGGGGGGATACGAGCAGTACTTC
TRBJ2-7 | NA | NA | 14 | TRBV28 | CASSFHRDHYEQYF | TGTGCCAGCAGTTTCCACAGGGATCACTACGAGCAGTACTTC
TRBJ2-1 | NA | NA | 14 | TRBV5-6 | CASREGSSYNEQFF | TGTGCCAGCCGAGAAGGGAGCTCCTACAATGAGCAGTTCTTC
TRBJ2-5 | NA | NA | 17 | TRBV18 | CASSPPLVRADQETQYF | TGTGCCAGCTCACCACCCCTGGTCAGGGCCGATCAAGAGACCCAGTACTTC
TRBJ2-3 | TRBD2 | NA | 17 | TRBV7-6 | CASSLNIGAGGTDTQYF | TGTGCCAGCAGCTTAAACATCGGAGCGGGAGGCACAGATACGCAGTATTTT
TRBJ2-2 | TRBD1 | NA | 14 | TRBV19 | CASGAGQVLGELFF | TGTGCCAGTGGGGCGGGACAGGTCCTCGGGGAGCTGTTTTTT
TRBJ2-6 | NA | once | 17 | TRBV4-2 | CASSQDGLLSGANVLTF | TGTGCCAGCAGCCAAGATGGGCTCCTCTCTGGGGCCAACGTCCTGACTTTC
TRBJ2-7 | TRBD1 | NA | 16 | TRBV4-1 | CASSRLGTARFYEQYF | TGCGCCAGCAGCCGCCTGGGGACAGCGCGATTCTACGAGCAGTACTTC
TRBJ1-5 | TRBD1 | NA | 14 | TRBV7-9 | CASSLGGQNQPQHF | TGTGCCAGCAGCTTGGGGGGACAGAATCAGCCCCAGCATTTT
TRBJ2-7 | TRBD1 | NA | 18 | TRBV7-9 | CASSPVPLATGDAYEQYF | TGTGCCAGCAGCCCTGTTCCCCTTGCGACAGGGGACGCCTACGAGCAGTACTTC
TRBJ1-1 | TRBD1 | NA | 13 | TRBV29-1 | CSGTGFVVTEAFF | TGCAGCGGGACAGGGTTCGTGGTCACTGAAGCTTTCTTT
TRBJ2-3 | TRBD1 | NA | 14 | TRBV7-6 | CASSVRQGLDTQYF | TGTGCCAGCAGCGTACGACAGGGGCTGGATACGCAGTATTTT
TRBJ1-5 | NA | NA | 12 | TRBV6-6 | CASKDGQQPQHF | TGTGCCAGCAAGGACGGACAGCAGCCCCAGCATTTT
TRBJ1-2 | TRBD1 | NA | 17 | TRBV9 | CASSVVLPVGTGVGYTF | TGTGCCAGCAGCGTAGTCTTGCCGGTCGGGACAGGGGTTGGCTACACCTTC
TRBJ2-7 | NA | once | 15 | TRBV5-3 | CARKSEENHSYEQYF | TGTGCCAGAAAGAGTGAGGAGAACCACTCCTACGAGCAGTACTTC
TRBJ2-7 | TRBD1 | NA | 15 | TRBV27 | CASSLDRGGSREQYF | TGTGCCAGCAGTTTAGACAGGGGGGGTTCAAGGGAGCAGTACTTC
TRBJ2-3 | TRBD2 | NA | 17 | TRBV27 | CASSLNRGGLLTDTQYF | TGTGCCAGCAGTTTAAACCGCGGGGGACTCCTCACAGATACGCAGTATTTT
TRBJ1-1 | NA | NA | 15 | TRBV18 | CASSPPRAQNTEAFF | TGTGCCAGCTCACCCCCCAGGGCCCAGAACACTGAAGCTTTCTTT
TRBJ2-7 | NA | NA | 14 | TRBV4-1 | CASSYSGDSYEQYF | TGCGCCAGCAGCTACTCCGGGGACTCCTACGAGCAGTACTTC
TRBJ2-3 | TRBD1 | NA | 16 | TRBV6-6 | CASSFRDRDSADTQYF | TGTGCCAGCAGTTTCCGGGACAGGGATTCGGCAGATACGCAGTATTTT
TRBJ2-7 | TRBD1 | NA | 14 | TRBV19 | CASSMGTGAYEQYF | TGTGCCAGTAGTATGGGGACAGGTGCCTACGAGCAGTACTTC
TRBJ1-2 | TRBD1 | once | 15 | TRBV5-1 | CASSLGTGLDYGYTF | TGCGCCAGCAGCTTAGGGACAGGGCTGGACTATGGCTACACCTTC
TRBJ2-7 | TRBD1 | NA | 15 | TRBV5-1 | CASSLSLAGGYEQYF | TGCGCCAGCAGCTTGTCTCTGGCAGGGGGCTACGAGCAGTACTTC
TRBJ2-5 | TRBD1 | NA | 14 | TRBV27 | CASRSTGGKETQYF | TGTGCCAGCAGATCCACAGGGGGAAAAGAGACCCAGTACTTC
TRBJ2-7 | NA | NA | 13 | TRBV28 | CASSFSGAYEQYF | TGTGCCAGCAGTTTCAGCGGAGCCTACGAGCAGTACTTC
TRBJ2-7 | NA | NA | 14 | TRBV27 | CASSSGLSSYEQYF | TGTGCCAGCAGTTCTGGCCTTAGCTCCTACGAGCAGTACTTC
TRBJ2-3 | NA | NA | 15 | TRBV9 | CASSLSGTRTDTQYF | TGTGCCAGCAGCCTCTCCGGGACTCGCACAGATACGCAGTATTTT
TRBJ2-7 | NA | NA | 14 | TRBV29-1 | CSVEGPTSSYEQYF | TGCAGCGTTGAAGGTCCAACGAGCTCCTACGAGCAGTACTTC
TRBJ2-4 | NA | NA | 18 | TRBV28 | CASSLFRHLILAKNIQYF | TGTGCCAGCAGTTTATTCAGACACCTTATCCTAGCCAAAAACATTCAGTACTTC
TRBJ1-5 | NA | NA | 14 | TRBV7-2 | CASSLGQSNQPQHF | TGTGCCAGCAGCTTAGGACAGAGCAATCAGCCCCAGCATTTT
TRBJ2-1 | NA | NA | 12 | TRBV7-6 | CASSLVHNEQFF | TGTGCCAGCAGCTTAGTACACAATGAGCAGTTCTTC
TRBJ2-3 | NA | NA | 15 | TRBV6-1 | CASSEGLFGRDTQYF | TGTGCCAGCAGTGAAGGGTTGTTTGGACGGGATACGCAGTATTTT
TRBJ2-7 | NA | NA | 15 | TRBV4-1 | CASGRSDREGDEQYF | TGCGCCAGCGGACGGAGTGACAGGGAGGGTGACGAGCAGTACTTC
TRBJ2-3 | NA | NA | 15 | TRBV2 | CASSYMKVKTDTQYF | TGTGCCAGCAGTTACATGAAGGTGAAGACAGATACGCAGTATTTT
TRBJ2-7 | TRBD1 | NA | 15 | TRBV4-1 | CASSPGQQSSYEQYF | TGCGCCAGCAGTCCGGGACAGCAGAGCTCCTACGAGCAGTACTTC
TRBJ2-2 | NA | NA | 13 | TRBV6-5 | CASSYSRQGELFF | TGTGCCAGCAGTTACTCAAGGCAAGGGGAGCTGTTTTTT
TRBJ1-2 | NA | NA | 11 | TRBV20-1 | CSARLDYGYTF | TGCAGTGCTAGACTCGACTATGGCTACACCTTC
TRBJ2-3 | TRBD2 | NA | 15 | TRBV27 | CASSLGTSGRESQYF | TGTGCCAGCAGTTTGGGGACTAGCGGGAGGGAATCTCAGTATTTT
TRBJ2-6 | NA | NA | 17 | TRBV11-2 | CASSLDVGGSWANVLTF | TGTGCCAGCAGCTTAGACGTGGGCGGGTCCTGGGCCAACGTCCTGACTTTC
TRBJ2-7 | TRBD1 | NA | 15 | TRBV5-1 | CASSTGDRGPYEQYF | TGCGCCAGCAGCACCGGGGACAGGGGGCCTTACGAGCAGTACTTC